Listed below are T cell receptor beta chains from one sample, sequenced in a study of beta chain features in type 1 diabetes. Sequenced by immunoSEQ multiplex PCR; TCRdb stores in-frame clones only, minus some. The data hold some 240,000 clones, with 16% observed a single time. What was sequenced was naive CD4+ T cells from blood. These receptor sequences come from a man aged 25 to 45 with type 1 diabetes. CDR3s include the opening cysteine and the closing phenylalanine or tryptophan. Each record gives: clone size, J gene, V gene, D gene, CDR3 DNA, CDR3 protein. The D gene is left open where the match is weak. Clone size appears in some rows only: once, few, many, or a class for an expanded clone.

abundance: NA; j_gene: TRBJ1-1; v_gene: TRBV10-3; d_gene: NA; CDR3nt: TGTGCCACCAGAAACACTGAAGCTTTCTTT; CDR3aa: CATRNTEAFF
abundance: NA; j_gene: TRBJ1-5; v_gene: TRBV29-1; d_gene: TRBD1; CDR3nt: TGCAGCGTTGGGCAGGGGGCGGGACAGCCCCAGCATTTT; CDR3aa: CSVGQGAGQPQHF
abundance: NA; j_gene: TRBJ2-7; v_gene: TRBV27; d_gene: TRBD2; CDR3nt: TGTGCCAGCAGAGACGGGAGGGCCTACGAGCAGTACTTC; CDR3aa: CASRDGRAYEQYF
abundance: NA; j_gene: TRBJ2-3; v_gene: TRBV2; d_gene: NA; CDR3nt: TGTGCCAGCATCTCTGGGAGCACAGATACGCAGTATTTT; CDR3aa: CASISGSTDTQYF
abundance: NA; j_gene: TRBJ2-1; v_gene: TRBV13; d_gene: NA; CDR3nt: TGTGCCAGCGCACGGCCTCCGTACAATGAGCAGTTCTTC; CDR3aa: CASARPPYNEQFF
abundance: NA; j_gene: TRBJ2-2; v_gene: TRBV7-2; d_gene: TRBD1; CDR3nt: TGTGCCAGCAGCTTAGTACAGGGGGCCGGGGAGCTGTTTTTT; CDR3aa: CASSLVQGAGELFF
abundance: few; j_gene: TRBJ2-5; v_gene: TRBV7-9; d_gene: TRBD1; CDR3nt: TGTGCCAGCAACCCACCAGGGGGCGAGACCCAGTACTTC; CDR3aa: CASNPPGGETQYF
abundance: NA; j_gene: TRBJ2-1; v_gene: TRBV7-8; d_gene: NA; CDR3nt: TGTGCCAGCAGCTTATTAAGGTACAATGAGCAGTTCTTC; CDR3aa: CASSLLRYNEQFF
abundance: NA; j_gene: TRBJ2-3; v_gene: TRBV25-1; d_gene: NA; CDR3nt: TGTGCCAGCACTTCGAGCGGTGCTAGCACAGATACGCAGTATTTT; CDR3aa: CASTSSGASTDTQYF
abundance: NA; j_gene: TRBJ2-7; v_gene: TRBV5-6; d_gene: NA; CDR3nt: TGTGCCAGCAGCTTGGATAGATACGAGCAGTACTTC; CDR3aa: CASSLDRYEQYF
abundance: NA; j_gene: TRBJ2-1; v_gene: TRBV5-6; d_gene: TRBD2; CDR3nt: TGTGCCAGCAGCTCCCCCAGCGGGACTAGCGGGAGACATGAGCAGTTCTTC; CDR3aa: CASSSPSGTSGRHEQFF
abundance: NA; j_gene: TRBJ1-4; v_gene: TRBV6-5; d_gene: NA; CDR3nt: TGTGCCAGCTCATTAAGGGGCGAAAAACTGTTTTTT; CDR3aa: CASSLRGEKLFF
abundance: NA; j_gene: TRBJ2-1; v_gene: TRBV11-2; d_gene: NA; CDR3nt: TGTGCCAGCAGCTTACCCCGCGGACCCTACAATGAGCAGTTCTTC; CDR3aa: CASSLPRGPYNEQFF
abundance: few; j_gene: TRBJ2-2; v_gene: TRBV7-2; d_gene: NA; CDR3nt: TGTGCCAGCAGCTTAGTCAGGGCCACCGGGGAGCTGTTTTTT; CDR3aa: CASSLVRATGELFF
abundance: few; j_gene: TRBJ2-1; v_gene: TRBV4-1; d_gene: NA; CDR3nt: TGCGCCAGCAGCTTGGGAGCCTACAATGAGCAGTTCTTC; CDR3aa: CASSLGAYNEQFF
abundance: NA; j_gene: TRBJ2-7; v_gene: TRBV29-1; d_gene: NA; CDR3nt: TGCAGCGTTGAAGTAGGAACAGATTCCTACGAGCAGTACTTC; CDR3aa: CSVEVGTDSYEQYF
abundance: NA; j_gene: TRBJ2-3; v_gene: TRBV5-1; d_gene: TRBD2; CDR3nt: TGCGCCAGCAGCACCCGACTAGCGGGAGGGTCCACAGATACGCAGTATTTT; CDR3aa: CASSTRLAGGSTDTQYF
abundance: NA; j_gene: TRBJ2-2; v_gene: TRBV2; d_gene: NA; CDR3nt: TGTGCCAGCAGTGAATTGTGGAGCCACACCGGGGAGCTGTTTTTT; CDR3aa: CASSELWSHTGELFF
abundance: few; j_gene: TRBJ2-5; v_gene: TRBV28; d_gene: NA; CDR3nt: TGTGCCAGCAGTACAGGGAGGATGCAGCAGACCCAGTACTTC; CDR3aa: CASSTGRMQQTQYF
abundance: NA; j_gene: TRBJ1-1; v_gene: TRBV18; d_gene: NA; CDR3nt: TGTGCCAGCTCACCGAGGGAGGGGGGAGGCACTGAAGCTTTCTTT; CDR3aa: CASSPREGGGTEAFF
abundance: NA; j_gene: TRBJ2-1; v_gene: TRBV29-1; d_gene: NA; CDR3nt: TGCAGCGTTGATCGGACATTAAATGAGCAGTTCTTC; CDR3aa: CSVDRTLNEQFF
abundance: NA; j_gene: TRBJ2-1; v_gene: TRBV28; d_gene: TRBD2; CDR3nt: TGTGCCAGCAGTGAGAGGACTAGCGGGGCCTCACTGTTCTTC; CDR3aa: CASSERTSGASLFF
abundance: few; j_gene: TRBJ1-2; v_gene: TRBV29-1; d_gene: NA; CDR3nt: TGCAGCGTTGGAGGGGTTCTCACCCGGGACTATGGCTACACCTTC; CDR3aa: CSVGGVLTRDYGYTF
abundance: NA; j_gene: TRBJ1-5; v_gene: TRBV28; d_gene: NA; CDR3nt: TGTGCCAGCAGTTTATCCACACCGACCGCGTTTAGCAATCAGCCCCAGCATTTT; CDR3aa: CASSLSTPTAFSNQPQHF
abundance: few; j_gene: TRBJ2-7; v_gene: TRBV30; d_gene: TRBD1; CDR3nt: TGTGCCTGGACCCTTCGGGACAGGGTATCCGAGCAGTACTTC; CDR3aa: CAWTLRDRVSEQYF
abundance: NA; j_gene: TRBJ2-7; v_gene: TRBV7-9; d_gene: NA; CDR3nt: TGTGCCAGCAGCCATACACAGACCGCCCAGGGAACCTTCCAGTACTTC; CDR3aa: CASSHTQTAQGTFQYF
abundance: NA; j_gene: TRBJ2-3; v_gene: TRBV7-2; d_gene: NA; CDR3nt: TGTGCCAGCAGCTCCCTAGAGGGGCAGTATTTT; CDR3aa: CASSSLEGQYF
abundance: few; j_gene: TRBJ1-2; v_gene: TRBV29-1; d_gene: NA; CDR3nt: TGCAGCGTTGAAGGGGGAACAGGAAAGAACTATGGCTACACCTTC; CDR3aa: CSVEGGTGKNYGYTF
abundance: NA; j_gene: TRBJ1-1; v_gene: TRBV9; d_gene: NA; CDR3nt: TGTGCCAGCAGCGTAGAGGTGGGGAACACTGAAGCTTTCTTT; CDR3aa: CASSVEVGNTEAFF
abundance: few; j_gene: TRBJ2-1; v_gene: TRBV5-1; d_gene: NA; CDR3nt: TGCGCCAGCAGCTTGGCAACTTACAATGAGCAGTTCTTC; CDR3aa: CASSLATYNEQFF
abundance: few; j_gene: TRBJ2-1; v_gene: TRBV27; d_gene: NA; CDR3nt: TGTGCCAGCAGTCGCGACAGTGTGTATGAGCAGTTCTTC; CDR3aa: CASSRDSVYEQFF
abundance: NA; j_gene: TRBJ2-1; v_gene: TRBV5-1; d_gene: NA; CDR3nt: TGCGCCAGCAGCTCCGAGAGTCCTACCTACAATGAGCAGTTCTTC; CDR3aa: CASSSESPTYNEQFF
abundance: few; j_gene: TRBJ2-1; v_gene: TRBV5-6; d_gene: NA; CDR3nt: TGTGCCAGCAGCTTGGCCCTAAGCATCTACTCCTACAATGAGCAGTTCTTC; CDR3aa: CASSLALSIYSYNEQFF
abundance: few; j_gene: TRBJ2-7; v_gene: TRBV28; d_gene: TRBD1; CDR3nt: TGTGCCAGCAGCCTCGGGGGACAGGCCTCCTACGAGCAGTACTTC; CDR3aa: CASSLGGQASYEQYF
abundance: NA; j_gene: TRBJ1-1; v_gene: TRBV29-1; d_gene: NA; CDR3nt: TGCAGCGCTGCAACCGAGGGCACTGAAGCTTTCTTT; CDR3aa: CSAATEGTEAFF
abundance: few; j_gene: TRBJ2-3; v_gene: TRBV5-1; d_gene: NA; CDR3nt: TGCGCCAGCAGCTTGGGCAGCCGCGGGACAGATACGCAGTATTTT; CDR3aa: CASSLGSRGTDTQYF
abundance: few; j_gene: TRBJ1-4; v_gene: TRBV25-1; d_gene: NA; CDR3nt: TGTGCCAGCAGTGGGGGCGACGAAAAACTGTTTTTT; CDR3aa: CASSGGDEKLFF
abundance: few; j_gene: TRBJ2-7; v_gene: TRBV9; d_gene: TRBD2; CDR3nt: TGTGCCAGCAGCGTAGTAGGGAGGGGTCCCTCTTACGAGCAGTACTTC; CDR3aa: CASSVVGRGPSYEQYF
abundance: NA; j_gene: TRBJ2-7; v_gene: TRBV29-1; d_gene: TRBD2; CDR3nt: TGCAGCGTCGTTATAGCGGGAGCGTTCTACGAGCAGTACTTC; CDR3aa: CSVVIAGAFYEQYF
abundance: few; j_gene: TRBJ2-5; v_gene: TRBV7-9; d_gene: NA; CDR3nt: TGTGCCAGCAGCTTATTGTTGGAGACCCAGTACTTC; CDR3aa: CASSLLLETQYF
abundance: few; j_gene: TRBJ2-3; v_gene: TRBV7-2; d_gene: TRBD2; CDR3nt: TGTGCCAGCAGTCGAGGAGGGACTAGCGGGAGGGTAGATACGCAGTATTTT; CDR3aa: CASSRGGTSGRVDTQYF
abundance: NA; j_gene: TRBJ2-6; v_gene: TRBV5-1; d_gene: NA; CDR3nt: TGCGCCAGCAGCCCCCGTGGGGGGCTCGGGGCCAACGTCCTGACTTTC; CDR3aa: CASSPRGGLGANVLTF
abundance: NA; j_gene: TRBJ1-1; v_gene: TRBV30; d_gene: NA; CDR3nt: TGTGCCTGGAGTGGAACCCCCAGGGGTTCTAACACTGAAGCTTTCTTT; CDR3aa: CAWSGTPRGSNTEAFF
abundance: NA; j_gene: TRBJ1-1; v_gene: TRBV4-3; d_gene: NA; CDR3nt: TGCGCCAGCAGCCAAGATTTTAGGACGAACACTGAAGCTTTCTTT; CDR3aa: CASSQDFRTNTEAFF
abundance: NA; j_gene: TRBJ2-3; v_gene: TRBV28; d_gene: NA; CDR3nt: TGTGCCAGCAAAAGGGGGGGCACAGATACGCAGTATTTT; CDR3aa: CASKRGGTDTQYF
abundance: few; j_gene: TRBJ2-1; v_gene: TRBV30; d_gene: NA; CDR3nt: TGTGCCTGGGCCAATGGGCATGAGCAGTTCTTC; CDR3aa: CAWANGHEQFF
abundance: NA; j_gene: TRBJ2-5; v_gene: TRBV25-1; d_gene: NA; CDR3nt: TGTGCCAGCAGTAGCGAAGACAGGATCCAAGAGACCCAGTACTTC; CDR3aa: CASSSEDRIQETQYF
abundance: few; j_gene: TRBJ1-2; v_gene: TRBV27; d_gene: TRBD1; CDR3nt: TGTGCCAGCAGTTTGGGACAGCGATACTATGGCTACACCTTC; CDR3aa: CASSLGQRYYGYTF
abundance: NA; j_gene: TRBJ2-7; v_gene: TRBV7-9; d_gene: NA; CDR3nt: TGTGCCAGCAGCTCTGCCCCTGGGCCATACGAGCAGTACTTC; CDR3aa: CASSSAPGPYEQYF
abundance: few; j_gene: TRBJ2-7; v_gene: TRBV28; d_gene: TRBD1; CDR3nt: TGTGCCAGCAGTGCGTCACAGGGGTTTAGCTACGAGCAGTACTTC; CDR3aa: CASSASQGFSYEQYF
abundance: NA; j_gene: TRBJ2-7; v_gene: TRBV13; d_gene: NA; CDR3nt: TGTGCCAGCAGCTTAGTCGGGGTTGGCGAGCAGTACTTC; CDR3aa: CASSLVGVGEQYF
abundance: few; j_gene: TRBJ1-2; v_gene: TRBV30; d_gene: NA; CDR3nt: TGTGCCTGGAGTAAAGTATCGGGTGGCTACACCTTC; CDR3aa: CAWSKVSGGYTF